This passage covers 13 T cell receptor beta chains from one sample sequenced in a study of human T cells and chemical hapten exposure. The time point was: pre-sensitization, week 0. The treatment denotes: therapeutic diphenylcyclopropenone sensitization with weekly scalp DPC. TCRdb itself ran the RACE reads through MiXCR, one entry per CDR3 protein. The repertoire consists of about 120,000 distinct CDR3 sequences, with approximately 13% occurring once and the leading ten covering about 3%. The sequenced sample was whole blood, obtained in connection with sensitization to the hapten diphenylcyclopropenone (DPC). These TCRs come from a woman under 30 with alopecia areata. Some clones in this sample may be carry-over from other donors' samples.

This clonotype has a handful of counts. V is TRBV27 and J is TRBJ1-5; D unresolved. The CDR3 runs 13 residues. Germline V CDR1 and CDR2: MNHEY, SMNVEV (reference sequence). V lost 11 bases and J 0 bases, leaving 11 bases between the germline ends. CDR3: CAAGPYSNQPQHF. The CDR3 bases are TGTGCCGCAGGCCCGTATAGCAATCAGCCCCAGCATTTT.

The chain links TRBV25-1 to TRBJ1-3, with TRBD1 as a possible D gene (5 bases). The CDR3 length is 15 residues. Looked up from germline, CDR1 is MGHDK and CDR2 is SYGVNS. Trimming pared 5 bases from V and 0 bases from J, leaving 11 bases between. CDR3 region: CASSRDGSSGNTIYF. The CDR3 bases are TGTGCCAGCAGTCGGGACGGTAGCTCTGGAAACACCATATATTTT.

This clonotype was detected a few times. The chain links TRBV6-2 or TRBV6-3 to TRBJ1-1; D remains unclear. Per the germline V gene, CDR1 is MNHEY and CDR2 is SVGEGT. With 7 bases removed from V and 6 bases from J, the gap between germline ends came to 6 bases. The CDR3 spans 10 residues. CDR3 sequence (DNA): TGTGCCAGCACCGGGGCTGAAGCTTTCTTT. Translation gives CASTGAEAFF.

This clonotype showed up just a few times. The chain uses TRBV29-1 and TRBJ1-1; D unresolved. The CDR3 consists of 11 residues. The V gene's germline CDR1 is SQVTM and CDR2 ANQGSEA. Trimming pared 7 bases from V and 3 bases from J, leaving 9 bases between. Here the CDR3 DNA reads TGCAGCGCGAGATTTTACACTGAAGCTTTCTTT. This codes for CSARFYTEAFF.

CDR3 sequence: CSANRAGYEQYF. DNA of the CDR3: TGCAGTGCTAACAGGGCAGGATACGAGCAGTACTTC. The chain is built from TRBV20-1 and TRBJ2-7, with a tentative D call TRBD1 (6 bases). Deletions cut 4 bases from V and 4 bases from J, with 11 bases between. Germline-derived CDR1 and CDR2 are DFQATT and SNEGSKA (reference sequence). This CDR3 region has 12 residues.

This clonotype was observed once. A read error may be the cause here, since a much bigger clone is one base away. This chain links TRBV6-2 or TRBV6-3 with TRBJ1-5; 9 bases align to TRBD1. Germline loops: CDR1 MNHEY, CDR2 SVGEGT. This CDR3 has 13 amino acids. In nucleotides, the CDR3 is TGTGCCAGCAGACAGGGGGCGAATCAGCCCCGGCATTTT. This gives the protein CASRQGANQPRHF.

Turning to this clonotype: It may be a read error: a sequence one base away is much more abundant. The rearrangement links TRBV7-7 to TRBJ2-1; a weak D match, TRBD1 (5 bases). CDR3 length: 17 amino acids. Germline loops: CDR1 SSHAT, CDR2 FNYEAQ (reference sequence). In DNA form, the CDR3 reads TGTGCCAGCAGCTTAGCTAGGGGCCAGAGCTCCTACAATGAGCTGTTCTTC. Translation gives CASSLARGQSSYNELFF.

This clonotype occurred many times. The CDR3 bases are TGTGCCAGCAGTGTCAACAGGGTTTTCTACGAGCAGTACTTC. It encodes CASSVNRVFYEQYF. The chain recombines TRBV28 with TRBJ2-7; D perhaps matches TRBD1 (6 bases). CDR3 length: 14 amino acids. V was pared by 5 bases and J by 3 bases, with 14 bases between. Germline V gives CDR1 MDHEN, CDR2 SYDVKM. Full variable domain (outside the CDR3, taken from reference TRBV28 and TRBJ2-7): DVKVTQSSRYLVKRTGEKVFLECVQDMDHENMFWYRQDPGLGLRLIYFSYDVKMKEKGDIPEGYSVSREKKERFSLILESASTNQTSMYLCASSVNRVFYEQYFGPGTRLTVT.

This clonotype was seen a few times. The chain has TRBV9 and TRBJ1-1, with unresolved D. Germline V gene lookup returns CDR1 SGDLS and CDR2 YYNGEE. V was trimmed by 3 bases and J by 1 base, leaving 10 bases between them. The CDR3 covers 14 residues. In DNA, the CDR3 is TGTGCCAGCAGCGAGCTTCCGGAGAACACTGAAGCTTTCTTT. Amino acids: CASSELPENTEAFF.

This clonotype came up many times. The V gene is TRBV28, the J gene TRBJ1-5; TRBD1 is a possible D gene (5 bases). The CDR3 loop spans 14 amino acids. CDR1 and CDR2 from the germline V gene are MDHEN and SYDVKM. V lost 3 bases and J lost 7, with 13 bases in between. CDR3 loop: CASSFRGVLQPQHF. In DNA form, the CDR3 reads TGTGCCAGCAGTTTTCGGGGGGTATTACAGCCCCAGCATTTT.

The table lists this clonotype with many counts. The chain uses TRBV6-5 and TRBJ2-5; TRBD2 matches at 7 bases. Germline V gives CDR1 MNHEY, CDR2 SVGAGI. With V trimmed by 0 bases and J by 2 bases, 6 bases remained unmatched. The CDR3 covers 16 residues. CDR3 amino acids: CASSYSASGFQETQYF. The CDR3 DNA reads TGTGCCAGCAGTTACTCGGCTAGCGGATTTCAAGAGACCCAGTACTTC.

The V and J genes are TRBV7-2 and TRBJ2-5; 8 bases align to TRBD1. V lost 5 bases and J lost 4; bases outside the gene matches: 3. The CDR3 runs 13 residues. The germline V gene has CDR1 SGHTA and CDR2 FQGNSA. The DNA of the CDR3 is TGTGCCAGCAGCGTCGACAGGGGAGAGACCCAGTACTTC. Its translation is CASSVDRGETQYF. The full variable domain, its missing parts supplied by reference TRBV7-2 and TRBJ2-5, is GAGVSQSPSNKVTEKGKDVELRCDPISGHTALYWYRQSLGQGLEFLIYFQGNSAPDKSGLPSDRFSAERTGGSVSTLTIQRTQQEDSAVYLCASSVDRGETQYFGPGTRLLVL.

This clonotype occurred a few times. This chain uses TRBV28 with TRBJ1-2; D remains ambiguous. The CDR3 is 15 residues long. Trimming left V 5 bases short and J 6 bases short, with 19 bases between. Germline V gene sequence: CDR1 MDHEN, CDR2 SYDVKM. This chain's CDR3 is CASSLATDGWDGYTF. As DNA, the CDR3 is TGTGCCAGCAGTCTAGCCACGGACGGATGGGATGGCTACACCTTC.